The rows below give T cell receptor beta chains drawn from one sample of a study of blood T cell repertoires in COVID-19. Data came from immunoSEQ multiplex PCR; TCRdb stores just in-frame clones and leaves some out. The table lists around 400,000 clones, more than 75% of them singletons. Sequencing input: peripheral blood. These receptors all stem from a woman in her 30s with COVID-19, enrolled during active disease. The CDR3 runs from the conserved cysteine through the conserved F or W. Fields, in order: CDR3 length, clone size, D gene, J gene, V gene, CDR3 protein, CDR3 DNA. A D gene is named only where the DNA matches it firmly. A clone size is listed for some rows: how often the clone was seen (once, few, many), or a class if it is expanded.

14 | NA | NA | TRBJ1-1 | TRBV30 | CAWSAGLAGTRIFF | TGTGCCTGGAGTGCCGGCCTGGCCGGGACACGGATTTTCTTT
14 | NA | NA | TRBJ2-7 | TRBV5-1 | CASSFRGPSYEQYF | TGCGCCAGCAGCTTCCGCGGTCCCTCCTACGAGCAGTACTTC
14 | NA | TRBD1 | TRBJ2-5 | TRBV19 | CASSRDRLEETQYF | TGTGCCAGTAGTAGGGACAGGTTGGAAGAGACCCAGTACTTC
13 | many | NA | TRBJ2-6 | TRBV27 | CASKGVGANVLTF | TGTGCCAGCAAGGGGGTAGGGGCCAACGTCCTGACTTTC
16 | few | NA | TRBJ2-2 | TRBV24-1 | CATSDLGHRNTGELFF | TGTGCCACCAGTGACCTGGGACACCGGAACACCGGGGAGCTGTTTTTT
16 | once | TRBD2 | TRBJ2-1 | TRBV5-3 | CARSPVRRGRGVEQFF | TGTGCCAGAAGCCCGGTACGGCGGGGGAGAGGGGTTGAGCAGTTCTTC
21 | NA | TRBD1 | TRBJ1-5 | TRBV30 | CAWSPTGDKTGSYGGNQPQHF | TGTGCCTGGAGTCCTACGGGGGATAAGACAGGGTCGTATGGTGGCAATCAGCCCCAGCATTTT
15 | few | NA | TRBJ2-1 | TRBV2 | CASSESSGSYNEQFF | TGTGCCAGCAGTGAAAGTAGCGGCTCCTACAATGAGCAGTTCTTC
12 | NA | NA | TRBJ2-7 | TRBV18 | CASSLDINEQYF | TGTGCCAGCTCACTTGACATCAACGAGCAGTACTTC
12 | NA | NA | TRBJ1-2 | TRBV28 | CASSLRGYGYTF | TGTGCCAGCAGTTTAAGGGGTTATGGCTACACCTTC
11 | NA | NA | TRBJ1-1 | TRBV20-1 | CSASRATEAFF | TGCAGTGCAAGCAGGGCTACTGAAGCTTTCTTT
16 | NA | NA | TRBJ2-2 | TRBV2 | CASSVMQGVLTGELFF | TGTGCCAGCAGTGTAATGCAGGGTGTTTTGACCGGGGAGCTGTTTTTT
14 | NA | NA | TRBJ2-1 | TRBV7-2 | CASRQGGGYNEQFF | TGTGCCAGCAGGCAGGGCGGTGGTTACAATGAGCAGTTCTTC
15 | NA | TRBD1 | TRBJ2-4 | TRBV19 | CASSTPTGWDNIQYF | TGTGCCAGTAGTACCCCGACAGGGTGGGACAACATTCAGTACTTC
15 | NA | NA | TRBJ2-3 | TRBV6-5 | CASSYSVSGTDTQYF | TGTGCCAGCAGTTACTCGGTCTCAGGCACAGATACGCAGTATTTT
13 | NA | NA | TRBJ2-7 | TRBV11-2 | CASSPGILPEQYF | TGTGCCAGCAGCCCGGGGATCTTACCCGAGCAGTACTTC
15 | once | TRBD2 | TRBJ2-1 | TRBV4-1 | CASRRALADYNEQFF | TGCGCCAGCAGGCGGGCACTAGCGGACTACAATGAGCAGTTCTTC
16 | few | TRBD1 | TRBJ2-7 | TRBV4-1 | CASSQTYRGAVSEQYF | TGCGCCAGCAGCCAAACCTACAGGGGGGCCGTTTCAGAGCAGTACTTC
13 | NA | TRBD2 | TRBJ2-7 | TRBV9 | CASGSGSSYEQYF | TGTGCCAGCGGTAGCGGGAGCTCCTACGAGCAGTACTTC
15 | NA | TRBD2 | TRBJ2-1 | TRBV30 | CAWSVLAGSYNEQFF | TGTGCCTGGAGTGTACTAGCGGGCTCCTACAATGAGCAGTTCTTC
15 | NA | NA | TRBJ1-6 | TRBV30 | CAWSVRGPYNSPLHF | TGTGCCTGGAGTGTAAGGGGTCCCTATAATTCACCCCTCCACTTT
17 | NA | TRBD2 | TRBJ2-7 | TRBV9 | CASSPMRGWTGMDEQYF | TGTGCCAGCAGCCCGATGCGGGGGTGGACTGGAATGGACGAGCAGTACTTC
16 | NA | NA | TRBJ1-4 | TRBV6-1 | CASSVEISRAGEKLFF | TGTGCCAGCAGTGTAGAAATTTCGAGGGCGGGCGAAAAACTGTTTTTT
16 | NA | NA | TRBJ1-6 | TRBV4-1 | CASSQVFAGRNSPLHF | TGCGCCAGCAGCCAAGTGTTTGCAGGGAGGAATTCACCCCTCCACTTT
19 | once | TRBD2 | TRBJ2-1 | TRBV28 | CASSLGWTSKGGSDNEQFF | TGTGCCAGCAGTTTAGGGTGGACTAGCAAAGGCGGATCCGACAATGAGCAGTTCTTC
15 | NA | TRBD1 | TRBJ1-6 | TRBV9 | CASSVDQGGNSPLHF | TGTGCCAGCAGCGTAGATCAGGGGGGTAATTCACCCCTCCACTTT
15 | NA | NA | TRBJ2-5 | TRBV13 | CASSLRGTSQETQYF | TGTGCCAGCAGCTTGCGGGGCACATCTCAAGAGACCCAGTACTTC
16 | NA | TRBD1 | TRBJ2-1 | TRBV10-1 | CATSSRQGASVNEQFF | TGCGCCACCTCATCCCGACAGGGGGCTTCGGTCAATGAGCAGTTCTTC
16 | NA | TRBD1 | TRBJ2-3 | TRBV3-1/TRBV3-2 | CASSPPRDRGEDTQYF | TGTGCCAGCAGCCCGCCCCGAGACAGGGGGGAAGATACGCAGTATTTT
15 | once | TRBD2 | TRBJ2-1 | TRBV10-3 | CAIRSTSGAYNEQFF | TGTGCCATCAGGTCGACTAGCGGAGCCTACAATGAGCAGTTCTTC
15 | NA | TRBD2 | TRBJ2-3 | TRBV4-2 | CASSQGGGSSDTQYF | TGTGCCAGCAGCCAAGGGGGCGGGAGCTCAGATACGCAGTATTTT
16 | NA | TRBD1 | TRBJ1-5 | TRBV2 | CASSGTGGFSNQPQHF | TGTGCCAGCAGTGGTACAGGGGGCTTTAGCAATCAGCCCCAGCATTTT
13 | NA | TRBD2 | TRBJ2-7 | TRBV14 | CASSQQRDYEQYF | TGTGCCAGCAGCCAGCAGCGGGACTACGAGCAGTACTTC
15 | NA | NA | TRBJ2-1 | TRBV7-6 | CASSLSGAAYNEQFF | TGTGCCAGCAGCTTAAGTGGAGCGGCCTACAATGAGCAGTTCTTC
20 | NA | NA | TRBJ2-6 | TRBV19 | CASTYSIRGRVLSGANVLTF | TGTGCCAGTACCTATTCCATACGCGGTCGAGTGCTCTCTGGGGCCAACGTCCTGACTTTC
11 | NA | NA | TRBJ2-7 | TRBV11-2 | CASGRTYEQYF | TGTGCCAGCGGGAGGACCTACGAGCAGTACTTC
15 | NA | TRBD2 | TRBJ2-7 | TRBV2 | CASSEAGAGGYEQYF | TGTGCCAGCAGTGAAGCCGGAGCGGGAGGGTACGAGCAGTACTTC
15 | NA | TRBD1 | TRBJ2-7 | TRBV24-1 | CATSDKQGGRDEQYF | TGTGCCACCAGTGATAAACAGGGGGGCCGCGACGAGCAGTACTTC
13 | NA | NA | TRBJ1-3 | TRBV28 | CASSRDSGNTIYF | TGTGCCAGCAGTCGCGACTCTGGAAACACCATATATTTT
14 | NA | TRBD1 | TRBJ2-1 | TRBV29-1 | CSVVGTGAYNEQFF | TGCAGCGTGGTCGGGACAGGGGCATACAATGAGCAGTTCTTC
14 | NA | TRBD2 | TRBJ2-7 | TRBV10-2 | CASSMSSGRYEQYF | TGCGCCAGCAGTATGTCTAGCGGGAGGTACGAGCAGTACTTC
14 | NA | TRBD1 | TRBJ1-2 | TRBV2 | CASSPDRGHYGYTF | TGTGCCAGCAGTCCGGACAGGGGGCACTATGGCTACACCTTC
13 | NA | NA | TRBJ1-1 | TRBV9 | CASSVDVSTEAFF | TGTGCCAGCAGCGTAGATGTCAGCACTGAAGCTTTCTTT
14 | NA | TRBD1 | TRBJ2-7 | TRBV29-1 | CSVAGQGGSLEQYF | TGCAGCGTGGCTGGACAGGGGGGATCCCTCGAGCAGTACTTC
13 | once | NA | TRBJ2-7 | TRBV2 | CASSEAVPYEQYF | TGTGCCAGCAGTGAGGCAGTACCTTACGAGCAGTACTTC